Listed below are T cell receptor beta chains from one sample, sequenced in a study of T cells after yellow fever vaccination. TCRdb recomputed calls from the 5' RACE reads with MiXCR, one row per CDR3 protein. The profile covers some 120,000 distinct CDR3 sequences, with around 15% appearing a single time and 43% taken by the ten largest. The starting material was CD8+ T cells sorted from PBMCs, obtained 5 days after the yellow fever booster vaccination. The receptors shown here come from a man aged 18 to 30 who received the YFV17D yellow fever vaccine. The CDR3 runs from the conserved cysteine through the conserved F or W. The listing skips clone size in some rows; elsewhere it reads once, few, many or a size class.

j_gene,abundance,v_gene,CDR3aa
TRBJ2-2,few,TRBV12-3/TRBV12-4,CASSSGELFF
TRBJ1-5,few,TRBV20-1,CSATTRQSNQPQHF
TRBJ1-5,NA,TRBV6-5,CASSLSSNQPQHF
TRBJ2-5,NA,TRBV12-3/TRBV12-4,CASSKAGGSPAQYF
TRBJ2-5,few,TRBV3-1,CASAMGGPGEETQYF
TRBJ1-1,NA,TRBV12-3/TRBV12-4,CASSWTGGNTEAFF
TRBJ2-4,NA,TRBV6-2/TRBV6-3,CASSYSTRLGAKNIQYF
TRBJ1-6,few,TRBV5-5,CASSSPYSPLHF
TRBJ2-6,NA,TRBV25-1,CASSEWTDRSGANVLTF
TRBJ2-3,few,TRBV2,CASTRAGISDTQYF
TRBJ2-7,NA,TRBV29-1,CSVDGSGGIYEQYF
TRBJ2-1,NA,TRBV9,CASSVDRYNEQFF
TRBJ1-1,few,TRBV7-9,CASSLRDTAFF
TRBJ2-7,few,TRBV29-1,CSAESGRDYEQYF